This is a list of T cell receptor beta chains from one sample in a study of blood T cell repertoires in COVID-19. Measured with immunoSEQ multiplex PCR; TCRdb has only the in-frame clones, and not every one. The sample lists some 220,000 clones; 84% were seen once. Sequenced: peripheral blood. These receptors were taken from a woman of 80 years or more with active or convalescent COVID-19. The CDR3 runs from the conserved cysteine through the conserved F or W. The D gene is left open where the match is weak. The size entry is marked missing in some rows and otherwise reads once, few, many or a size class.

J: TRBJ2-1; size: .; D: .; V: TRBV7-9; CDR3: CASRGEEGKQFF; DNA: TGTGCCAGCAGGGGGGAGGAAGGGAAGCAGTTCTTC
J: TRBJ1-2; size: .; D: .; V: TRBV5-1; CDR3: CASSSQTAEAGYTF; DNA: TGCGCCAGCAGCTCCCAGACCGCTGAGGCTGGCTACACCTTC
J: TRBJ1-4; size: .; D: TRBD1; V: TRBV9; CDR3: CASSVEGQGEKLFF; DNA: TGTGCCAGCAGCGTAGAAGGACAGGGGGAAAAACTGTTTTTT
J: TRBJ2-7; size: once; D: .; V: TRBV6-2/TRBV6-3; CDR3: CASSYSMTGRGGTSYEQYF; DNA: TGTGCCAGCAGTTACTCGATGACAGGCCGAGGGGGAACTTCCTACGAGCAGTACTTC
J: TRBJ1-6; size: few; D: .; V: TRBV5-1; CDR3: CASSRGEDSPLHF; DNA: TGCGCCAGCAGCCGGGGGGAGGATTCACCCCTCCACTTT
J: TRBJ2-5; size: few; D: TRBD1; V: TRBV28; CDR3: CASRKQGAETQYF; DNA: TGTGCCAGCAGAAAACAGGGGGCAGAGACCCAGTACTTC
J: TRBJ2-7; size: .; D: TRBD2; V: TRBV14; CDR3: CASSPRLAGGGEQYF; DNA: TGTGCCAGCAGCCCTAGACTAGCGGGAGGGGGTGAGCAGTACTTC
J: TRBJ2-7; size: .; D: .; V: TRBV6-2/TRBV6-3; CDR3: CASSYPDGMYEQYF; DNA: TGTGCCAGCAGTTACCCGGACGGGATGTACGAGCAGTACTTC
J: TRBJ2-5; size: .; D: TRBD1; V: TRBV5-6; CDR3: CASSKLTGVGETQYF; DNA: TGTGCCAGCAGTAAGCTGACAGGGGTTGGGGAGACCCAGTACTTC
J: TRBJ2-7; size: once; D: .; V: TRBV11-3; CDR3: CASSFMGSSSYEQYF; DNA: TGTGCCAGCAGCTTTATGGGGAGTAGCTCCTACGAGCAGTACTTC
J: TRBJ2-1; size: .; D: .; V: TRBV9; CDR3: CASSERLVRFGEQFF; DNA: TGTGCCAGCAGCGAAAGACTAGTTCGTTTTGGTGAGCAGTTCTTC
J: TRBJ2-3; size: .; D: .; V: TRBV2; CDR3: CASSVNYRFEDTQYF; DNA: TGTGCCAGCAGTGTAAACTACCGCTTCGAAGATACGCAGTATTTT
J: TRBJ2-7; size: .; D: .; V: TRBV5-5; CDR3: CASSLVIRSSYEQYF; DNA: TGTGCCAGCAGCTTGGTTATTCGGTCCTCCTACGAGCAGTACTTC
J: TRBJ1-3; size: few; D: TRBD1; V: TRBV5-5; CDR3: CASSLAPVDRGNTIYF; DNA: TGTGCCAGCAGCTTGGCCCCCGTGGACAGGGGAAACACCATATATTTT
J: TRBJ2-3; size: .; D: TRBD2; V: TRBV11-3; CDR3: CASSSGLAQSTDTQYF; DNA: TGTGCCAGCAGCTCAGGACTAGCGCAAAGCACAGATACGCAGTATTTT
J: TRBJ2-1; size: .; D: .; V: TRBV6-5; CDR3: CASSTQGRDEQFF; DNA: TGTGCCAGCAGTACTCAGGGTCGAGATGAGCAGTTCTTC
J: TRBJ1-1; size: .; D: .; V: TRBV28; CDR3: CASSPREGMNTEAFF; DNA: TGTGCCAGCAGTCCCCGAGAGGGAATGAACACTGAAGCTTTCTTT
J: TRBJ1-2; size: .; D: .; V: TRBV6-5; CDR3: CASSRTPSWYGYTF; DNA: TGTGCCAGCAGTCGGACTCCCTCGTGGTATGGCTACACCTTC
J: TRBJ2-2; size: .; D: .; V: TRBV27; CDR3: CASSLSGGRGAGELFF; DNA: TGTGCCAGCAGTTTATCGGGAGGCAGGGGGGCCGGGGAGCTGTTTTTT
J: TRBJ2-5; size: .; D: .; V: TRBV5-1; CDR3: CASSLAGMQETQYF; DNA: TGCGCCAGCAGCTTGGCCGGGATGCAAGAGACCCAGTACTTC
J: TRBJ2-5; size: .; D: .; V: TRBV7-2; CDR3: CASSLSSGTQETQYF; DNA: TGTGCCAGCAGCTTAAGTAGCGGAACCCAAGAGACCCAGTACTTC
J: TRBJ1-3; size: .; D: .; V: TRBV5-1; CDR3: CASSLGVPGNTIYF; DNA: TGCGCCAGCAGCTTAGGGGTACCTGGAAACACCATATATTTT
J: TRBJ2-2; size: .; D: TRBD1; V: TRBV5-1; CDR3: CASRSGTVNTGELFF; DNA: TGCGCCAGCAGATCCGGGACAGTGAACACCGGGGAGCTGTTTTTT